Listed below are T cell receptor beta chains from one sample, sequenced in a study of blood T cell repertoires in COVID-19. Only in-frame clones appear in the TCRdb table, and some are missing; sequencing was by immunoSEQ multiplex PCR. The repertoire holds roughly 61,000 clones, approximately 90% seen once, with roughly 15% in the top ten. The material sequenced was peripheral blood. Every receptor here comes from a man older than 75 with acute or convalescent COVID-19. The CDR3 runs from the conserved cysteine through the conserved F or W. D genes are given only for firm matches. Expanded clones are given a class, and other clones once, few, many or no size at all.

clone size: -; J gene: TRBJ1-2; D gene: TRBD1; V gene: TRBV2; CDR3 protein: CASNPGQGAYPNYGYTF; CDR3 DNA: TGTGCCAGCAACCCGGGACAGGGGGCTTACCCTAACTATGGCTACACCTTC
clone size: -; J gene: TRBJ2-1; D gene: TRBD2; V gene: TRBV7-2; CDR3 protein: CASSLRYGGLDHEQFF; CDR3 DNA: TGTGCCAGCAGCTTAAGGTATGGGGGACTAGATCATGAGCAGTTCTTC
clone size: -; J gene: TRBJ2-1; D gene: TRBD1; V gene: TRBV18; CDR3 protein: CASSPSASQGYNEQFF; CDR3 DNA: TGTGCCAGCTCACCAAGTGCCTCACAGGGGTACAATGAGCAGTTCTTC
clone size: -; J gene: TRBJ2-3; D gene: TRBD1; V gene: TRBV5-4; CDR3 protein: CASSLVSARGIPTDTQYF; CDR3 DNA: TGTGCCAGCAGCTTGGTCTCAGCCAGGGGGATTCCCACAGATACGCAGTATTTT
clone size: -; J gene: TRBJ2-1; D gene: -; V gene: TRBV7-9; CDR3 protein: CASSLGGERVSYNEQFF; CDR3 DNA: TGTGCCAGCAGCTTAGGCGGGGAGCGGGTCTCCTACAATGAGCAGTTCTTC
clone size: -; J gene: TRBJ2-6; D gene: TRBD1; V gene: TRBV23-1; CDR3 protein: CASSQSVRGPYSGANVLTF; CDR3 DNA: TGCGCCAGCAGTCAATCGGTCAGGGGGCCCTACTCTGGGGCCAACGTCCTGACTTTC
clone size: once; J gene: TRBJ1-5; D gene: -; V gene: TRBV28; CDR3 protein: CASIGRNQPQHF; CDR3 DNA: TGTGCCAGCATTGGTAGAAATCAGCCCCAGCATTTT
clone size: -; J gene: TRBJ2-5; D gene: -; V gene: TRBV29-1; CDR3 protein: CSGGQQQETQYF; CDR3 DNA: TGCAGCGGCGGACAGCAACAAGAGACCCAGTACTTC
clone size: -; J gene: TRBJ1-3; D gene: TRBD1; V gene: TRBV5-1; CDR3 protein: CASRGTAGNTIYF; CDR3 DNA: TGCGCCAGCAGAGGGACAGCGGGAAACACCATATATTTT
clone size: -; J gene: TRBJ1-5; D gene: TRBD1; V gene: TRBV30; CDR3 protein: CAWSGVAGGGNQPQHF; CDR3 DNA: TGTGCCTGGAGTGGAGTGGCAGGGGGCGGCAATCAGCCCCAGCATTTT
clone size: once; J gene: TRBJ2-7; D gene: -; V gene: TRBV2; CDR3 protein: CASNGPGYEQYF; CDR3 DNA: TGTGCCAGCAACGGCCCAGGGTACGAGCAGTACTTC
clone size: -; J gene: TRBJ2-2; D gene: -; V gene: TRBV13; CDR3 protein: CASSPRATGELFF; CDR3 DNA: TGTGCCAGCAGCCCCAGGGCCACCGGGGAGCTGTTTTTT
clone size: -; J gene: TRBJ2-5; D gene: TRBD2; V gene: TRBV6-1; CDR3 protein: CASSERLAGGQETQYF; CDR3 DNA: TGTGCCAGCAGTGAAAGACTAGCGGGGGGGCAAGAGACCCAGTACTTC
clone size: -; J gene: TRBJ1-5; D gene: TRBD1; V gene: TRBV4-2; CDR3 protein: CASSQPSGTGEQPQHF; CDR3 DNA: TGTGCCAGCAGCCAGCCTTCCGGGACAGGGGAGCAGCCCCAGCATTTT
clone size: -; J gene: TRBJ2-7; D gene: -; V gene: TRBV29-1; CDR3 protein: CSVTGVGSYEQYF; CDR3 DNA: TGCAGCGTAACAGGAGTAGGATCCTACGAGCAGTACTTC
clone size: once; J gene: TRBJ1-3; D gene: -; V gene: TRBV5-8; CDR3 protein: CASSLRVRSGNTIYF; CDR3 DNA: TGTGCCAGCAGCTTGAGAGTTAGGAGTGGAAACACCATATATTTT
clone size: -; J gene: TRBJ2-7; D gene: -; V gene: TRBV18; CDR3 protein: CASSPGPDYEQYF; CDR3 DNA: TGTGCCAGCTCACCTGGGCCAGACTACGAGCAGTACTTC
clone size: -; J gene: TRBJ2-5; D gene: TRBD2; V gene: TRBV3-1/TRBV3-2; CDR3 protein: CASSPRGPGGETQYF; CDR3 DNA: TGTGCCAGCAGCCCCCGCGGACCGGGGGGAGAGACCCAGTACTTC
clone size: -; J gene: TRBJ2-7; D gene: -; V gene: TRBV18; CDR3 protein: CASSPPDSPYEQYF; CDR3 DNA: TGTGCCAGCTCACCACCGGACAGCCCCTACGAGCAGTACTTC
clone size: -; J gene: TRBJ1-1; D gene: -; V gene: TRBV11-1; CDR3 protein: CASSDPGGASEAFF; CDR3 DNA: TGTGCCAGCAGCGACCCGGGGGGGGCGAGTGAAGCTTTCTTT
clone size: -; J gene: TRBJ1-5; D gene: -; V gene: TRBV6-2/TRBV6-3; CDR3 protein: CASSTRDSSSNQPQHF; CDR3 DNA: TGTGCCAGCAGTACCCGGGACTCCTCAAGCAATCAGCCCCAGCATTTT
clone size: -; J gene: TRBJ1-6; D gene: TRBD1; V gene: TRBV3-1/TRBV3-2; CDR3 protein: CASSQEVVNRGSINSPLHF; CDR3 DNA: TGTGCCAGCAGCCAAGAGGTCGTAAACAGGGGGTCTATAAATTCACCCCTCCACTTT
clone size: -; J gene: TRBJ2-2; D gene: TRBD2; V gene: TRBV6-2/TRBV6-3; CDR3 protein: CASSLGLAGGPPGELFF; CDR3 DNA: TGTGCCAGCAGTTTAGGACTAGCGGGGGGCCCGCCCGGGGAGCTGTTTTTT
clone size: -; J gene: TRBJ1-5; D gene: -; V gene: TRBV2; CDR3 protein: CASSIDSRNQPQHF; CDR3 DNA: TGTGCCAGCAGTATAGACAGCCGCAATCAGCCCCAGCATTTT
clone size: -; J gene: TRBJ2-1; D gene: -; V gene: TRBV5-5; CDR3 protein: CASSPARVEQFF; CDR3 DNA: TGTGCCAGCAGCCCCGCGAGGGTTGAGCAGTTCTTC
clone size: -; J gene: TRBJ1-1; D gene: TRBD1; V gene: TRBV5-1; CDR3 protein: CASSLQGSNTEAFF; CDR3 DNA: TGCGCCAGCAGCTTACAGGGGTCGAACACTGAAGCTTTCTTT
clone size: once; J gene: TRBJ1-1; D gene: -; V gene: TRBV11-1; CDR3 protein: CASRPRGLSTEAFF; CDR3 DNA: TGTGCCAGCAGACCCAGAGGACTGAGCACTGAAGCTTTCTTT
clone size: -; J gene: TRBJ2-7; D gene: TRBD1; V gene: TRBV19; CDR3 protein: CASSPTGGRYEQYF; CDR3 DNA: TGTGCCAGTAGTCCGACAGGGGGCCGGTACGAGCAGTACTTC